Sequencing of this T cell receptor beta chain was carried out in a study of PD-L1 blockade in urothelial cancer (dated 2017 in TCRdb). Study-level background: Therapy was started at some point between 2014 and 2016 for all patients, and atezolizumab 1,200 mg was administered intravenously every 3 weeks. Durable clinical benefit was achieved by nine patients and was not achieved by 20 patients. Whole exome sequencing and RNA sequencing of pretreatment tumors were performed alongside TCR sequencing in the same patients. Progression-free survival longer than 6 months counted as durable clinical benefit, and TCR features were additionally tested against both progression-free and overall survival. An ECOG performance status of 0 or 1 was recorded for the patients, and 0 to 3 prior chemotherapy regimens had been received by the patients. Blood samples yielded a median of about 150,000 T cells and roughly 83,000 unique TCRs, with median clonality roughly 0.084. The study was an exploratory multi-omic analysis of somatic, immune and clinical correlates of response to PD-L1 blockade with atezolizumab in urothelial cancer. TCR sequencing covered pretreatment tumor samples and matched, serially collected peripheral blood taken before and after atezolizumab treatment. Blood samples were analyzed 3 weeks after the start of treatment (second dose) and 6 weeks after the start of treatment. Pretreatment blood TCR-seq was available for about 27 patients, at least one posttreatment blood collection was obtained for 24 patients, and tumor TCR-seq was available for 24 patients. About 85% of the 29 patients were identified as males with urothelial cancer of bladder origin, and a prior smoking history was reported by 18 of 29 patients. Results and caveats for the whole study, not just this receptor: A pretreatment peripheral blood TCR clonality below the median was linked to improved progression-free and overall survival. Small sample size (n ≈ 29) and many exploratory analyses mean the results are intended to be hypothesis-generating. Patients with durable benefit showed greater expansion of tumor-associated TCR clones in peripheral blood 3 weeks after starting treatment (n ≈ 21, p = 0.022).

Synthetic TCR analog templates were spiked into each PCR to estimate absolute template abundance from read counts. The immunoSEQ assay was used to amplify TCRbeta CDR3 regions from genomic DNA with bias-controlled V and J gene primers. Sequencing of rearranged TCRbeta segments was done at approximately 20X coverage. On the authors' methods: Sequencing errors were corrected by clustering and CDR3s were annotated against IMGT to assign V, D and J genes. Downstream analyses used only productive TCRbeta rearrangements and left out out-of-frame or stop-codon sequences. Clonality was calculated as one minus the Shannon entropy normalized by the log of the number of unique productive sequences. Fisher's exact test with Benjamini-Hochberg correction, using a cutoff of adjusted p below 0.01, was how clones that differed between time points or between blood and tumor were identified. This immuneACCESS table, as held by TCRdb, lists in-frame sequences with V and J called but not all clones. Of the missing ones, under half trace to an unresolved V gene in checked studies; the others have no known cause. Clonal size and the V and J genes are those of that table, whereas D and trimming came from the DNA. The sample includes tens of thousands of clones, with nearly 90% observed a single time. The leading ten clones occupy 7.6% of the sample.

A total of roughly 30 patients with locally advanced or metastatic urothelial carcinoma, treated at Memorial Sloan Kettering on a trial protocol, made up the cohort. Peripheral blood mononuclear cells were collected pretreatment and during treatment, with between 1 and 8 total time points obtained per patient. The Qiagen DNeasy Blood extraction kit was used to purify genomic DNA from total PBMCs and tumor samples. Collected pretreatment and during treatment, PBMCs were isolated and stored as previously described. Details on this clone: This receptor's antigen is unknown. No quality values exist for individual bases; no much larger clone is one base distant.

This TCR derives from a man aged 55 to 70 with urothelial cancer. This material consisted of PBMCs, taken around atezolizumab (anti-PD-L1) treatment.

The DNA is TGTGCCAGCAGCCGAGACTCCCTCGGGGAGTATTTT. It specifies CASSRDSLGEYF. This chain is built from TRBV7-9 and TRBJ2-3; TRBD2 is possibly the D segment (5 matching bases). As encoded in the germline V gene (reference sequence), CDR1 is SEHNR while CDR2 is FQNEAQ. V is shortened by 5 bases, J by 13 bases, and the region joining them spans 16 bases. From the cysteine through the phenylalanine, the CDR3 covers 12 amino acids. Solely the CDR3 DNA is kept, with 36 bases framed from the first base.